This T cell receptor (beta chain) originates from a study of cytomegalovirus exposure and HLA in healthy donors (TCRdb year 2017). Study-level background: A later analysis indicated that the 90 to 150 validation repertoires were generated on the platform also employed for the 700 or so repertoires of the first cohort. To predict cytomegalovirus infection status, the study combined high-throughput TCR immunosequencing, statistical association of individual TCRs with disease status, and machine learning. In addition to the first cohort of approximately 670 subjects, a separate validation cohort of around 110 different subjects was used. The study aimed to test whether signatures of past pathogen exposure could be identified by cataloging public T cell receptors.

What the authors observed across the whole study: According to the authors, the approach could potentially be generalized to other disease states and immunological phenotypes. A later analysis had no HLA typing for the validation cohort, so co-occurrence there was scored across all 120 or so repertoires. In both the original and validation cohorts, the classifier was reported to diagnose cytomegalovirus status with high specificity and sensitivity. Most TCR sequences were observed very rarely across donors, whereas some public TCRs were present in many individuals. In a later analysis, TCRs clustered in the first cohort were found to also tend to co-occur in the 120 validation repertoires, with 90% to 95% of cluster scores above 0. In vitro tests confirmed that a few of the cytomegalovirus-associated TCR beta chains recognize cytomegalovirus antigens. In the study, some 180 TCR beta chains were listed as associated with cytomegalovirus.

In the germline V gene, CDR1 corresponds to SQVTM and CDR2 to ANQGSEA. Deletion took 6 bases off V and 3 bases off J, with a span of 15 bases between the germline ends. From its cysteine to its phenylalanine, the CDR3 spans 13 amino acids. The DNA shown is the 39-base CDR3, in frame from base 1. This clone has only one observation. Which antigen it targets is not known. Base qualities are not at hand, and no much larger clone is one base apart. Libraries were made using the immunoSEQ multiplex PCR assay. Per the original workflow: A statistical classification framework was built to diagnose cytomegalovirus status from the catalog of TCR beta chain sequences. In its TCRdb copy, this immuneACCESS table keeps in-frame sequences only and misses some clones. Where compared with another copy, unresolved V genes explain less than half of these, and the others have no known cause. V and J calls and clone size come straight from that table; D and trimming were deduced from the DNA. The sample table records roughly 120,000 clones; just under 95% of these occur just once. The top ten constitute more than 0.9% of the sample.

Donors formed part of the validation cohort, which comprised some 120 subjects and was distinct from the first cohort of several hundred subjects. The rearranged segments are TRBV29-1 and TRBJ2-7, with a weak D call of TRBD1 (5 bases match). Source material: PBMCs. This clonotype was sampled from a woman under 30 in good health and CMV-seronegative. The encoded CDR3 is CSVYDRLNYEQYF. The DNA reads as follows: TGCAGCGTCTATGACAGATTAAACTACGAGCAGTACTTC.